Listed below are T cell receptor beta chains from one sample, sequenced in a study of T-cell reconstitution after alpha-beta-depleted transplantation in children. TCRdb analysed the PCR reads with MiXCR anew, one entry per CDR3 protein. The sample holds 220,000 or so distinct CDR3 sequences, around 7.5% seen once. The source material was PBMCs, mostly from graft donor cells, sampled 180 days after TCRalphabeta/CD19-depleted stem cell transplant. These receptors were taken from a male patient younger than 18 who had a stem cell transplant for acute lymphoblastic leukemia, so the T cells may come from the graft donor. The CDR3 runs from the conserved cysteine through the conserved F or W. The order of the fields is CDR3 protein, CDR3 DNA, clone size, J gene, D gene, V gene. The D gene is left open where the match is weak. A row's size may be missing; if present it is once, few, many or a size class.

CDR3 protein: CASSLGGRATHEQYF
CDR3 DNA: TGCGCCAGCAGCTTGGGAGGGAGGGCAACCCACGAGCAGTACTTC
clone size: many
J gene: TRBJ2-7
D gene: TRBD2
V gene: TRBV5-1

CDR3 protein: CSARAGDRGNTIYF
CDR3 DNA: TGCAGTGCTAGAGCCGGGGACAGGGGAAACACCATATATTTT
clone size: many
J gene: TRBJ1-3
D gene: TRBD1
V gene: TRBV20-1

CDR3 protein: CASSLIWREFGETQYF
CDR3 DNA: TGTGCCAGCAGCTTAATCTGGCGGGAGTTTGGAGAGACCCAGTACTTC
clone size: many
J gene: TRBJ2-5
D gene: TRBD2
V gene: TRBV11-2

CDR3 protein: CASSPWTEGPQETQYF
CDR3 DNA: TGTGCCAGCAGCCCATGGACAGAGGGACCACAAGAGACCCAGTACTTC
clone size: many
J gene: TRBJ2-5
D gene: NA
V gene: TRBV7-9

CDR3 protein: CAITPGQGKPNYGYTF
CDR3 DNA: TGTGCCATCACTCCGGGACAGGGAAAGCCTAACTATGGCTACACCTTC
clone size: many
J gene: TRBJ1-2
D gene: TRBD1
V gene: TRBV10-3

CDR3 protein: CASSRPLAASTDTQYF
CDR3 DNA: TGCGCCAGCAGCCGCCCCCTAGCGGCTAGCACAGATACGCAGTATTTT
clone size: many
J gene: TRBJ2-3
D gene: TRBD2
V gene: TRBV4-1

CDR3 protein: CASRGNHYNEQFF
CDR3 DNA: TGTGCCAGCAGGGGTAATCATTACAATGAGCAGTTCTTC
clone size: many
J gene: TRBJ2-1
D gene: NA
V gene: TRBV5-6

CDR3 protein: CASSGHPYQETQYF
CDR3 DNA: TGTGCCAGCTCGGGACATCCGTACCAAGAGACCCAGTACTTC
clone size: few
J gene: TRBJ2-5
D gene: NA
V gene: TRBV2

CDR3 protein: CASRVNPLLKRGGTEAFF
CDR3 DNA: TGTGCCAGCAGGGTCAATCCGCTCCTTAAAAGAGGGGGCACTGAAGCTTTCTTT
clone size: NA
J gene: TRBJ1-1
D gene: NA
V gene: TRBV12-3/TRBV12-4

CDR3 protein: CASTEGHTEAFF
CDR3 DNA: TGTGCCAGTACAGAGGGCCACACTGAAGCTTTCTTT
clone size: many
J gene: TRBJ1-1
D gene: NA
V gene: TRBV19

CDR3 protein: CASSPPLIYGYTF
CDR3 DNA: TGTGCCAGCAGCCCCCCCCTCATCTATGGCTACACCTTC
clone size: many
J gene: TRBJ1-2
D gene: NA
V gene: TRBV28

CDR3 protein: CASSQDNAGPRNTGELFF
CDR3 DNA: TGCGCCAGCAGCCAAGACAACGCAGGACCCAGGAACACCGGGGAGCTGTTTTTT
clone size: many
J gene: TRBJ2-2
D gene: NA
V gene: TRBV4-1

CDR3 protein: CASRPFSGGALNEQFF
CDR3 DNA: TGTGCCAGCAGACCCTTTAGCGGGGGGGCCCTCAATGAGCAGTTCTTC
clone size: NA
J gene: TRBJ2-1
D gene: TRBD2
V gene: TRBV28

CDR3 protein: CASSLGGTTPEQYF
CDR3 DNA: TGTGCCAGCAGTTTAGGGGGGACTACCCCCGAGCAGTACTTC
clone size: many
J gene: TRBJ2-7
D gene: TRBD2
V gene: TRBV12-3/TRBV12-4

CDR3 protein: CATSEGGGSGANVLTF
CDR3 DNA: TGTGCCACCAGTGAGGGGGGGGGTTCTGGGGCCAACGTCCTGACTTTC
clone size: many
J gene: TRBJ2-6
D gene: TRBD2
V gene: TRBV24-1

CDR3 protein: CSVYAGAGTDTQYF
CDR3 DNA: TGCAGCGTTTATGCGGGGGCCGGCACAGATACGCAGTATTTT
clone size: many
J gene: TRBJ2-3
D gene: NA
V gene: TRBV29-1

CDR3 protein: CASSVSGRKETQYF
CDR3 DNA: TGTGCCAGCAGCGTAAGCGGGAGGAAAGAGACCCAGTACTTC
clone size: many
J gene: TRBJ2-5
D gene: TRBD2
V gene: TRBV9